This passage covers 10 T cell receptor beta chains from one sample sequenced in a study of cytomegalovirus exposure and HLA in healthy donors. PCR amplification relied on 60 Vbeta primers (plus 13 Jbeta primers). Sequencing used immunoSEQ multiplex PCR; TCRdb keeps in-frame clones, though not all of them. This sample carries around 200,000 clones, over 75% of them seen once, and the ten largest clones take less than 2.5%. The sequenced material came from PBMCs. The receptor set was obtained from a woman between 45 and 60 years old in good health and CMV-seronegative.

The CDR3 bases are TGTGCCAGCAGTCCGGGGACTAGCGGGGGCTACGAGCAGTACTTC. Its translation: CASSPGTSGGYEQYF. The rearrangement joins TRBV28 to TRBJ2-7; 14 bases line up with TRBD2. CDR1 is MDHEN, CDR2 SYDVKM, per germline. The CDR3 consists of 15 residues. Trimming cost V 5 bases and J 3 bases; bases outside gene matches: 3.

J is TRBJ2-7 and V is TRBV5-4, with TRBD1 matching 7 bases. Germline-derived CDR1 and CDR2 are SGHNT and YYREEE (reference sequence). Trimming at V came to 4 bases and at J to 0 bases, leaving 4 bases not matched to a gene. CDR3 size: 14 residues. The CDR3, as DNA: TGTGCCAGCAGCGGGGGACAGTCCTCCTACGAGCAGTACTTC. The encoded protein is CASSGGQSSYEQYF.

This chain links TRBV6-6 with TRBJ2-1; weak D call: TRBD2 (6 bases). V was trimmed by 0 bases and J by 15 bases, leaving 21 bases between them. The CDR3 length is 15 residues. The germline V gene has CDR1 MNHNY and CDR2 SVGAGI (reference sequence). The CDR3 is CASSYSRGSGLNGFF. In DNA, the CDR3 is TGTGCCAGCAGTTACTCGAGAGGGAGCGGGTTGAATGGGTTCTTC.

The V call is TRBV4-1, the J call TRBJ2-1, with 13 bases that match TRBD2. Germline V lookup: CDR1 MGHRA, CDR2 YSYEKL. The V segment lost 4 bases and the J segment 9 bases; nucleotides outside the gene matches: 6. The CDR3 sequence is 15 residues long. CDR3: CASSPGLAGAIEQFF. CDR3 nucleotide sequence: TGCGCCAGCAGCCCCGGACTAGCGGGAGCCATTGAGCAGTTCTTC.

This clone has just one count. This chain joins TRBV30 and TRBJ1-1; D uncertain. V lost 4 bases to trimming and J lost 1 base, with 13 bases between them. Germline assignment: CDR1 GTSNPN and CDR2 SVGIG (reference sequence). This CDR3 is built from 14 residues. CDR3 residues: CAWTLELRNTEAFF. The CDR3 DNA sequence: TGTGCCTGGACTCTAGAACTACGGAACACTGAAGCTTTCTTT.

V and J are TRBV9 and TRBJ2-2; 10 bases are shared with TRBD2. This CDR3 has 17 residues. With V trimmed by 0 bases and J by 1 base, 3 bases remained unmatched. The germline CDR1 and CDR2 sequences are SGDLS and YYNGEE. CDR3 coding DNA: TGTGCCAGCAGCGTAGTCTCTAGCGGGAGGAACACCGGGGAGCTGTTTTTT. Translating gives CASSVVSSGRNTGELFF.

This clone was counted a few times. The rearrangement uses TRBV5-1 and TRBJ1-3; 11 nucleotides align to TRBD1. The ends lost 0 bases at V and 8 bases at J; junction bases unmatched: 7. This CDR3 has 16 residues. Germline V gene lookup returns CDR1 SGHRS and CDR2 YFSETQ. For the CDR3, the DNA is TGCGCCAGCAGCTTGGCTACCGGGACAGGGGGAGACACCATATATTTT. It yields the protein CASSLATGTGGDTIYF.

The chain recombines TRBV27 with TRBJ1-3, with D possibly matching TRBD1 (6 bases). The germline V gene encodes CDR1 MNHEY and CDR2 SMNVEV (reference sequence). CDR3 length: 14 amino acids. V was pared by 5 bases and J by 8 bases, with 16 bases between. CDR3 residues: CASSPPTGQDTIYF. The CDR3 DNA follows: TGTGCCAGCAGTCCCCCGACAGGCCAAGACACCATATATTTT.

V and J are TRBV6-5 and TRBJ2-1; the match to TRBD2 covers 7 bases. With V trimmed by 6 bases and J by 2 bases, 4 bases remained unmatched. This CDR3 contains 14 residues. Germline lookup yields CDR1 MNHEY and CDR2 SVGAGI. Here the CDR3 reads CASRSGATYNEQFF. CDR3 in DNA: TGTGCCAGCAGAAGCGGGGCTACCTACAATGAGCAGTTCTTC.

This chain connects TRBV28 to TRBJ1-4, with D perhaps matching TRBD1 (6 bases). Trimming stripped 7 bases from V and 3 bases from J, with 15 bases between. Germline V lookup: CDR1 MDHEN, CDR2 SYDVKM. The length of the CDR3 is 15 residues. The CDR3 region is CASIQGTIANEKLFF. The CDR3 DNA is TGTGCCAGCATTCAGGGGACTATAGCTAATGAAAAACTGTTTTTT. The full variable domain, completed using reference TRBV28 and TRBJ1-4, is DVKVTQSSRYLVKRTGEKVFLECVQDMDHENMFWYRQDPGLGLRLIYFSYDVKMKEKGDIPEGYSVSREKKERFSLILESASTNQTSMYLCASIQGTIANEKLFFGSGTQLSVL.